The T cell receptor (beta chain) described here comes from a study of T cell changes during pregnancy in multiple sclerosis. The assay was immunoSEQ multiplex PCR, and TCRdb's table has in-frame clones only and misses some. The table lists some 130,000 clones, about 96% of them singletons. The CDR3 runs to 13 residues. Germline CDR1 reads SGHRS; CDR2 reads YFSETQ. V lost 4 bases and J 6 bases, leaving 11 bases between the germline ends. The rearrangement joins TRBV5-1 to TRBJ2-1; D is possibly TRBD2 (6 bases). Specimen: peripheral blood, collected after pregnancy. This clonotype was sampled from a female donor with multiple sclerosis, enrolled in a pregnancy study. The CDR3 nucleotides read TGCGCCAGCAGCCACGGGGGTGGCAATGAGCAGTTCTTC. This translates into CASSHGGGNEQFF.